A selection of T cell receptor beta chains follows, all from one sample in a study of cytomegalovirus exposure and HLA in healthy donors. Some clones are missing from TCRdb's copy, which holds only in-frame ones; the method was immunoSEQ multiplex PCR. The sample contains 180,000 or so clones, roughly a tenth of which appear only once. Specimen: PBMCs. These receptors were taken from a woman in her twenties or thirties in good health and CMV-seropositive. Both conserved end residues are part of each CDR3. The order of the fields is CDR3 protein, CDR3 DNA, CDR3 length, clone size, J gene, D gene, V gene. A D gene is named only where the DNA matches it firmly. Rows give clone size only sometimes, using once, few, many, or a class for an expanded clone.

CDR3 protein: CASNRQVNTEAFF
CDR3 DNA: TGTGCCAGTAATCGACAGGTTAACACTGAAGCTTTCTTT
CDR3 length: 13
clone size: few
J gene: TRBJ1-1
D gene: NA
V gene: TRBV19

CDR3 protein: CASSQGRGGERGTIYF
CDR3 DNA: TGCGCCAGCAGCCAAGGACGAGGGGGGGAGAGGGGAACCATATATTTT
CDR3 length: 16
clone size: few
J gene: TRBJ1-3
D gene: NA
V gene: TRBV4-1

CDR3 protein: CASSLGGGGWYEQYF
CDR3 DNA: TGTGCCAGCAGCTTAGGGGGGGGAGGTTGGTACGAGCAGTACTTC
CDR3 length: 15
clone size: NA
J gene: TRBJ2-7
D gene: TRBD2
V gene: TRBV11-2

CDR3 protein: CAFPTGFSGAKNIQYF
CDR3 DNA: TGTGCCTTTCCGACGGGGTTTTCTGGGGCCAAAAACATTCAGTACTTC
CDR3 length: 16
clone size: NA
J gene: TRBJ2-4
D gene: NA
V gene: TRBV27

CDR3 protein: CASSEYHGGHEQFF
CDR3 DNA: TGTGCCAGCAGTGAATATCACGGAGGACATGAGCAGTTCTTC
CDR3 length: 14
clone size: few
J gene: TRBJ2-1
D gene: NA
V gene: TRBV25-1

CDR3 protein: CASTGTESYGYTF
CDR3 DNA: TGTGCCAGCACAGGTACAGAATCCTATGGCTACACCTTC
CDR3 length: 13
clone size: few
J gene: TRBJ1-2
D gene: NA
V gene: TRBV6-1

CDR3 protein: CASSLALSAGDTQYF
CDR3 DNA: TGTGCCAGCAGCTTAGCTTTGTCGGCGGGAGATACGCAGTATTTT
CDR3 length: 15
clone size: NA
J gene: TRBJ2-3
D gene: NA
V gene: TRBV7-9

CDR3 protein: CASSLESSGRIGELFF
CDR3 DNA: TGTGCCAGCAGCTTGGAGTCTAGCGGGAGGATCGGGGAGCTGTTTTTT
CDR3 length: 16
clone size: few
J gene: TRBJ2-2
D gene: TRBD2
V gene: TRBV5-4

CDR3 protein: CASSFFIRDTQYF
CDR3 DNA: TGTGCCAGCAGCTTCTTTATACGGGATACGCAGTATTTT
CDR3 length: 13
clone size: NA
J gene: TRBJ2-3
D gene: NA
V gene: TRBV5-8

CDR3 protein: CASSLGRTVGTQYF
CDR3 DNA: TGTGCCAGCAGCTTAGGGCGGACTGTAGGGACCCAGTACTTC
CDR3 length: 14
clone size: few
J gene: TRBJ2-5
D gene: NA
V gene: TRBV7-9

CDR3 protein: CASSSGLATDTQYF
CDR3 DNA: TGTGCCAGCAGTTCGGGACTAGCGACAGATACGCAGTATTTT
CDR3 length: 14
clone size: NA
J gene: TRBJ2-3
D gene: TRBD2
V gene: TRBV27

CDR3 protein: CASSLTKNTEAFF
CDR3 DNA: TGTGCCAGCAGCTTGACAAAGAACACTGAAGCTTTCTTT
CDR3 length: 13
clone size: NA
J gene: TRBJ1-1
D gene: NA
V gene: TRBV5-6

CDR3 protein: CASSPGSREQYF
CDR3 DNA: TGCGCCAGCAGCCCAGGGTCCAGGGAGCAGTACTTC
CDR3 length: 12
clone size: NA
J gene: TRBJ2-7
D gene: NA
V gene: TRBV5-1